This T cell receptor beta chain was identified during a study of blood T cell repertoires in COVID-19 (dated by TCRdb to about 2020). Concerning the study at large: Samples from collaborators originated in the United States, Italy and Spain and spanned both the acute and convalescent phases of COVID-19. The material from the prospective study consisted of cDNA or gDNA derived from T cells, B-cell-depleted T cells, or PBMCs. The dataset comprised deeply sampled blood TCRbeta repertoires from subjects exposed to, actively infected with, or recovered from COVID-19. The repertoires were made available in a free public database intended to serve as a resource for research on the immune response to SARS-CoV-2. The samples were drawn from two sources: the first 160 participants of the ongoing ImmuneRACE study, and 1,000 to 1,500 subjects contributed by 6 global collaborators. A de-identified subject ID, COVID-19 status, age in years and sex were almost always included in the sample metadata. Where available, HLA class I and class II types were obtained from metadata supplied by the sample provider rather than from assay-based typing. What the research found in general, with its limitations: The amount of clinical and demographic metadata varied by source and participant and was provided uncurated.

V is cut back by 6 bases and J by 2 bases, with 15 bases in the junction unmatched. Spanning cysteine to phenylalanine, the CDR3 consists of 18 amino acids. Kept here is only the CDR3 DNA, which spans 54 bases and is read in frame from base 1. CDR1 and CDR2, looked up from the germline V gene, are SGHVS and FQNEAQ. As to this clone: The antigen it binds to is not known. Per-base quality was not reported, and no clone a single base away is much larger than it.

Participants in the prospective study were enrolled through a virtual design, were aged roughly 18 to 100 years, and lived in 20 to 30 United States geographic areas. In the prospective study, participants were assigned to cohorts based on the clinical history participants reported in a screening survey and a study questionnaire. For ImmuneRACE Cohort 3, a participant was defined as recovered based on two consecutive negative NP/OP PCR tests, clearance by a healthcare professional, or resolution of symptoms. Each participant in the prospective study had whole blood, serum and a nasopharyngeal or oropharyngeal swab collected by mobile phlebotomists. Participants in the prospective study had the option to provide additional blood draws and questionnaires over a roughly 2-month period. Blood samples from the prospective study were shipped frozen or at room temperature prior to DNA extraction. TCRbeta CDR3 regions were amplified from genomic DNA using the immunoSEQ Assay, a bias-controlled multiplex PCR. As for the authors' bioinformatics: The number of nucleated cells in each sample was estimated from the amplification of reference gene primers within the assay. To quantify the absolute abundance of each unique TCRbeta CDR3 rearrangement, sequence reads were collapsed and filtered. For each sample, productive Simpson clonality was calculated as the square root of Simpson's diversity index across productive rearrangements. Imported from immuneACCESS, the table was reduced by TCRdb to in-frame sequences with V and J called. These copies leave out some clones; in studies compared against another copy, an unresolved V gene accounts for under half, and the cause of the remainder is not known. The V and J calls and clone size come from that table; D and trimming were worked out from the DNA. The sample table lists under 200,000 clones, roughly 90% of them with a count of one. Approximately 7.6% of the sample rests with the top ten.

The receptor chain draws on TRBV7-8 and TRBJ2-2; 7 bases in the junction line up with TRBD1. Sequencing used PBMCs or T cells enriched from blood (not recorded which). This clonotype was obtained from a woman younger than 35 who had recovered from COVID-19. The CDR3 has the sequence CASSLVGLRDSNTGELFF. The nucleotide sequence reads as follows: TGTGCCAGCAGTCTGGTAGGGCTTAGGGACAGTAACACCGGGGAGCTGTTTTTT.